This T cell receptor (beta chain) was observed in a study of shared clonotypes between healthy human individuals. This CDR3 spans 13 amino acids. CDR1 is LNHNV, CDR2 YYDKDF, per germline (reference sequence). V gave up 0 bases and J gave up 11 bases, with 13 bases separating them. On this clone itself: The antigen remains undetermined.

TCRdb's table, derived via immunoSEQ multiplex PCR, lists solely in-frame clones and lacks some. The sample has 550,000 to 600,000 clones, around 78% seen once. General study points: Sharing of clonotypes among donors was expected to vary with sequencing depth. It was the few donors that limited the genetic and exposure-history diversity represented.

For unsorted samples, genomic DNA was extracted from tens of millions of PBMCs. The sequence derives from a woman in her thirties or forties in good health. Some clones in this sample may be carry-over from other donors' samples. Sequencing input: PBMCs. The chain carries TRBV15 and TRBJ1-1; D gene uncertain. In DNA form, the CDR3 reads TGTGCCACCAGCAGAGATTCCAACCGGGCGGCTTTCTTT. It is translated as CATSRDSNRAAFF.